This T cell receptor (beta chain) was sequenced in a study of OX40 agonist ivuxolimab in advanced cancers. There are 15 residues in the CDR3. The V and J ends lost 3 bases and 0 bases respectively, with 9 bases between them. CDR1 MNHNS and CDR2 SASEGT come from the germline V gene. Sequenced by immunoSEQ multiplex PCR; TCRdb stores in-frame clones only, minus some. The table lists 40,000 to 50,000 clones, 86% of them singletons. The sequenced sample was CD4+ or CD8+ T cells sorted from blood, obtained in a trial of the OX40 agonist ivuxolimab. The chain joins TRBV6-1 to TRBJ1-5; D is undetermined. This sequence was found in an adult with an advanced solid tumor such as melanoma, head and neck, liver or kidney cancer. The CDR3, as DNA: TGTGCCAGCAGTGATGAGGGTTATAGCAATCAGCCCCAGCATTTT. Translation: CASSDEGYSNQPQHF.